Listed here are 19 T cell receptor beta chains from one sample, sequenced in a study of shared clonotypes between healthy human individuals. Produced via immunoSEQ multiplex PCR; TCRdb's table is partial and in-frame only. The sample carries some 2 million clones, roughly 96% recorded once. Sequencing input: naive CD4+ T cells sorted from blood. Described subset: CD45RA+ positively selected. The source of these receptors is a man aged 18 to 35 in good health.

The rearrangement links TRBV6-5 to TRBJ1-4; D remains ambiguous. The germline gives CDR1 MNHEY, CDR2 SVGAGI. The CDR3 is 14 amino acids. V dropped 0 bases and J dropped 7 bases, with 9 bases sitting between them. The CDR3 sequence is CASSYSEPSEKLFF. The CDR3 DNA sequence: TGTGCCAGCAGTTACTCGGAGCCCAGTGAAAAACTGTTTTTT.

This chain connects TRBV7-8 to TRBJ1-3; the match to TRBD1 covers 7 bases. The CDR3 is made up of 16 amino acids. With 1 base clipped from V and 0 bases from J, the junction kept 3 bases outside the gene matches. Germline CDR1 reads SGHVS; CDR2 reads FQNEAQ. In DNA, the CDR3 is TGTGCCAGCAGCTTAGTAGGGGGCAGCTCTGGAAACACCATATATTTT. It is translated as CASSLVGGSSGNTIYF.

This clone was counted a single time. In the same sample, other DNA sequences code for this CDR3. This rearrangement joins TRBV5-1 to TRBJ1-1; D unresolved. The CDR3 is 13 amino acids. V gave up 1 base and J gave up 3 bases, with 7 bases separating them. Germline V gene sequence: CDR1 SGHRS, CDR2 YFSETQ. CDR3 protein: CASSLSVDTEAFF. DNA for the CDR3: TGCGCCAGCAGCTTGTCCGTGGACACTGAAGCTTTCTTT.

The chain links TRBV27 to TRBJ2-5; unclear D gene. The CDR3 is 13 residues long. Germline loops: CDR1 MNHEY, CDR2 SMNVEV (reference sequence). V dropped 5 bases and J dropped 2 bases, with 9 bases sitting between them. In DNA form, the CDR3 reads TGTGCCAGCAGTGACCGGCAGCAAGAGACCCAGTACTTC. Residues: CASSDRQQETQYF.

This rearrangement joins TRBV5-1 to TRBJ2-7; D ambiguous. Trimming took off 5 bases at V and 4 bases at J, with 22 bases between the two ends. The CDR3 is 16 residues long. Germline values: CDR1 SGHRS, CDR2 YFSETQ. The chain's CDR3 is CASSFDPDPQIYEQYF. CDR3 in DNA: TGCGCCAGCAGTTTCGATCCAGACCCCCAAATTTACGAGCAGTACTTC.

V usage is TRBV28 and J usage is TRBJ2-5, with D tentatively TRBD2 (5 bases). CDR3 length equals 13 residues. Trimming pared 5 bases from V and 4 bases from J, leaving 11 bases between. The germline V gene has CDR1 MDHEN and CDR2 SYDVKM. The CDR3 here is CASSLLLGETQYF. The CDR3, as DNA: TGTGCCAGCAGTCTCTTACTAGGAGAGACCCAGTACTTC.

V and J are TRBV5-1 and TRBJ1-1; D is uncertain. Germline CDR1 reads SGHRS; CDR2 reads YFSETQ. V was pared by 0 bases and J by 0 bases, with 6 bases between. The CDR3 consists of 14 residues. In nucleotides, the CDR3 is TGCGCCAGCAGCTTGGACGTCCTGAACACTGAAGCTTTCTTT. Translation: CASSLDVLNTEAFF.

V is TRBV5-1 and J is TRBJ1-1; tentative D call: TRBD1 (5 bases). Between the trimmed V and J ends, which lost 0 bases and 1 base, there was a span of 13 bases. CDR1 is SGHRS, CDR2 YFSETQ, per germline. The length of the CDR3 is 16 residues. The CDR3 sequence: CASSLAGTLENTEAFF. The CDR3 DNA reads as TGCGCCAGCAGCTTGGCCGGGACGTTGGAGAACACTGAAGCTTTCTTT.

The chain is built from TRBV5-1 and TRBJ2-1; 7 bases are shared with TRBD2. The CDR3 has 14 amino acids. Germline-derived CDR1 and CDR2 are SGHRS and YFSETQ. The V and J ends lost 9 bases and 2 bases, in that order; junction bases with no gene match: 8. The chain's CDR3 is CATTGGGAYNEQFF. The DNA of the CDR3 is TGCGCCACCACGGGTGGGGGGGCCTACAATGAGCAGTTCTTC.

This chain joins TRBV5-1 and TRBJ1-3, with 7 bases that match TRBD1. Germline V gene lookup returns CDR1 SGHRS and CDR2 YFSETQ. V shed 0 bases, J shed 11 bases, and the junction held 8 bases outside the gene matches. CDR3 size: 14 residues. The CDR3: CASSLALEGAAIYF. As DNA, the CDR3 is TGCGCCAGCAGCTTGGCCCTAGAGGGGGCGGCCATATATTTT. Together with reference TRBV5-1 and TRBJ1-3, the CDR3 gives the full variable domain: KAGVTQTPRYLIKTRGQQVTLSCSPISGHRSVSWYQQTPGQGLQFLFEYFSETQRNKGNFPGRFSGRQFSNSRSEMNVSTLELGDSALYLCASSLALEGAAIYFGEGSWLTVV.

Here the CDR3 DNA reads TGTGCCAGCAGGACAGGGGGTACCTACGAGCAGTACTTC. Its protein product is CASRTGGTYEQYF. The chain links TRBV2 to TRBJ2-7; 9 bases fit TRBD1. V lost 6 bases to trimming and J lost 2 bases; unmatched junction nucleotides: 2. From germline, CDR1 is SNHLY and CDR2 FYNNEI. The CDR3 totals 13 residues.

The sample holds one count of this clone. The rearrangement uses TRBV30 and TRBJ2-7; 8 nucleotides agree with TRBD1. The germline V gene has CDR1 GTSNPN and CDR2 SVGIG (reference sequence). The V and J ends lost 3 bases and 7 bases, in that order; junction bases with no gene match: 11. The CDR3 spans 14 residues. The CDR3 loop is CAWRARDRKGEQYF. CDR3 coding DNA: TGTGCCTGGAGGGCACGGGACAGGAAGGGGGAGCAGTACTTC.

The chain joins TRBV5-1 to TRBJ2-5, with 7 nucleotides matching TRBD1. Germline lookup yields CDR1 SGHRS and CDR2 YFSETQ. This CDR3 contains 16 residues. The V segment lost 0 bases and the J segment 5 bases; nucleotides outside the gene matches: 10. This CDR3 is CASSLGGQTSRETQYF. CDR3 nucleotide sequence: TGCGCCAGCAGCTTGGGGGGACAGACCTCTCGGGAGACCCAGTACTTC. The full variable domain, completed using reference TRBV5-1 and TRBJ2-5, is KAGVTQTPRYLIKTRGQQVTLSCSPISGHRSVSWYQQTPGQGLQFLFEYFSETQRNKGNFPGRFSGRQFSNSRSEMNVSTLELGDSALYLCASSLGGQTSRETQYFGPGTRLLVL.

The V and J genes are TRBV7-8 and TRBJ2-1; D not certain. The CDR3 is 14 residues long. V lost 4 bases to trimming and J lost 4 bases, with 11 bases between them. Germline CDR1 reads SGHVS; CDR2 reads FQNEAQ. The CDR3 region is CASSYPYLYNEQFF. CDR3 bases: TGTGCCAGCAGCTACCCTTACCTGTACAATGAGCAGTTCTTC.

The chain's CDR3 is CASSQAQLNTEAFF. In DNA form, the CDR3 reads TGTGCCAGCAGCCAGGCTCAGTTGAACACTGAAGCTTTCTTT. This rearrangement joins TRBV4-2 to TRBJ1-1, with D unclear. V gave up 3 bases and J gave up 0 bases, with 8 bases separating them. This CDR3 region has 14 residues. Germline V CDR1 and CDR2: LGHNA, YNFKEQ.

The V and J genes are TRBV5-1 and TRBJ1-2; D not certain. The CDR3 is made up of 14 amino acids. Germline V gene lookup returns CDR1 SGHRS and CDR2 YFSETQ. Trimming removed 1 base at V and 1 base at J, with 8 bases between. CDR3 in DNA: TGCGCCAGCAGCTTGCCCAACGTTAACTATGGCTACACCTTC. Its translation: CASSLPNVNYGYTF.

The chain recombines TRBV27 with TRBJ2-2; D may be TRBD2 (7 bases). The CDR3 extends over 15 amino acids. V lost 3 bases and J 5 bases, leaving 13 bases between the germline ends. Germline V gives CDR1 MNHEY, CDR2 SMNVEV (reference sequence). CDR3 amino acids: CASSFGGLSTGELFF. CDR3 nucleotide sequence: TGTGCCAGCAGTTTCGGGGGGCTTTCGACCGGGGAGCTGTTTTTT.

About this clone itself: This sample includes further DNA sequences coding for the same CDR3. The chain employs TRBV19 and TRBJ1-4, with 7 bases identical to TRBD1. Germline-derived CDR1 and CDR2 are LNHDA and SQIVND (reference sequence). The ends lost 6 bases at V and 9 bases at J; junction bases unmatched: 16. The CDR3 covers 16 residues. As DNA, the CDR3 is TGTGCCAGTAGCCCAGGACAGGCTGACGGAGGTAAAAAACTGTTTTTT. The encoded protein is CASSPGQADGGKKLFF.

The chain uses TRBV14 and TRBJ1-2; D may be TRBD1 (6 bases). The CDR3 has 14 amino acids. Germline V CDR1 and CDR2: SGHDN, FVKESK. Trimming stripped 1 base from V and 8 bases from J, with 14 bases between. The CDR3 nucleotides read TGTGCCAGCAGCCAAGTCCCAGGGGCGCTCGGCTACACCTTC. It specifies CASSQVPGALGYTF.